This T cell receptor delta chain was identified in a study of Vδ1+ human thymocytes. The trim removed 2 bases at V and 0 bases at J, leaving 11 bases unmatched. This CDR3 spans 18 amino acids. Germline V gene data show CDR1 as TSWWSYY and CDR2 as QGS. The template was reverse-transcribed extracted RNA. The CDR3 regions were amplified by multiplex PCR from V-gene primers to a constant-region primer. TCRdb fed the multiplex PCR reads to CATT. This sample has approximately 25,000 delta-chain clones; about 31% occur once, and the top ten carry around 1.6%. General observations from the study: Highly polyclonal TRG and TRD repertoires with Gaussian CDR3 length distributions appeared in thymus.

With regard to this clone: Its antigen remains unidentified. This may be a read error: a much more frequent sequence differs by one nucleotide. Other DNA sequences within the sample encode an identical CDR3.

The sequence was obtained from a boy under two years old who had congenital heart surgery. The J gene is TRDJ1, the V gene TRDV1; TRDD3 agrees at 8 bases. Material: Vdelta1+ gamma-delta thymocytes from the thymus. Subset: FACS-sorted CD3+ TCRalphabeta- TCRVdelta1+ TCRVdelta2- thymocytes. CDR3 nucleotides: TGTGCTCTTGGGGAAGTCAGGGGATACCCTGCGTACACCGATAAACTCATCTTT. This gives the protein CALGEVRGYPAYTDKLIF.